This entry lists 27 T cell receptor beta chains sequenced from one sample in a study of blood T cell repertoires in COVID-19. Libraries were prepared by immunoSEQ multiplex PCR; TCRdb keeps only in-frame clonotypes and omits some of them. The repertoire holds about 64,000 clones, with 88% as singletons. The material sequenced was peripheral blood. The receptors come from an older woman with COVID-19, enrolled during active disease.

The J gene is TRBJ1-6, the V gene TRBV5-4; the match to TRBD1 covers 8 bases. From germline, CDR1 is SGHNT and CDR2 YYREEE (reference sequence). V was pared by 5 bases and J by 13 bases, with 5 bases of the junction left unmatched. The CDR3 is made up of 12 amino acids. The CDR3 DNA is TGTGCCAGCAGACAGGACAGGGCCCCCCTCCACTTT. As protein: CASRQDRAPLHF.

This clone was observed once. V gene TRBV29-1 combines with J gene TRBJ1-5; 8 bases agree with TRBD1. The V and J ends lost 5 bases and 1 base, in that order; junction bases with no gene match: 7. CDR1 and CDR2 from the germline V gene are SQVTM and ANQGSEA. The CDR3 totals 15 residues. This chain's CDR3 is CSVLWTGPSNQPQHF. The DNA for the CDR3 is TGCAGCGTTTTGTGGACAGGGCCGAGCAATCAGCCCCAGCATTTT.

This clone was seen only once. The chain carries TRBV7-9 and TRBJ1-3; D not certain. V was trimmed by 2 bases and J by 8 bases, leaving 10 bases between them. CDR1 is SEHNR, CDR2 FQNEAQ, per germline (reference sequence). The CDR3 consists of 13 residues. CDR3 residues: CASSLRGWDTIYF. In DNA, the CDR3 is TGTGCCAGCAGCTTAAGAGGGTGGGACACCATATATTTT.

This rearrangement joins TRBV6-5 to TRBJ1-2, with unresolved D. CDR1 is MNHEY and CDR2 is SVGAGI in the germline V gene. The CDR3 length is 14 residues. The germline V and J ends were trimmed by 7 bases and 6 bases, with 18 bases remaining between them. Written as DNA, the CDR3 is TGTGCCAGCACTCCAGAGGCGCCCGGGGATGGCTACACCTTC. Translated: CASTPEAPGDGYTF.

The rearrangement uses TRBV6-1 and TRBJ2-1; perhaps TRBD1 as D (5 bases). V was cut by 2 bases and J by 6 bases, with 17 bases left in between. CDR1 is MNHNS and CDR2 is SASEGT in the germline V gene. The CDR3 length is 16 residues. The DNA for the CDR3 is TGTGCCAGCAGTGAACAGATGGGGCTCACCGGCAATGAGCAGTTCTTC. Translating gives CASSEQMGLTGNEQFF.

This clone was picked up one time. The CDR3: CASSITGYSSGNTIYF. The CDR3 nucleotides read TGTGCCAGCAGCATCACAGGTTACAGCTCTGGAAACACCATATATTTT. The rearrangement joins TRBV7-2 to TRBJ1-3; D is perhaps TRBD1 (5 bases). V dropped 5 bases and J dropped 0 bases, with 14 bases sitting between them. The CDR3 spans 16 residues. Per the germline V gene, CDR1 is SGHTA and CDR2 is FQGNSA.

The CDR3 coding sequence is TGTGCCAGTAGTATTGCGGGAGGCTCGGACGAGCAGTTCTTC. The encoded protein is CASSIAGGSDEQFF. The chain is built from TRBV19 and TRBJ2-1; 8 nucleotides align to TRBD2. CDR3 length: 14 amino acids. J gave up 10 bases and V 3 bases, and 8 bases lay outside the gene matches. Per germline, CDR1 LNHDA and CDR2 SQIVND (reference sequence).

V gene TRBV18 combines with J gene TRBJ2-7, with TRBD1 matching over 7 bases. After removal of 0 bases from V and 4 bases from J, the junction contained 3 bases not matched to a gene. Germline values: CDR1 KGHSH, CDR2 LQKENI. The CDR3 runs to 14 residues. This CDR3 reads CASSPPETGYEQYF. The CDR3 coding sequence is TGTGCCAGCTCACCACCGGAGACAGGGTACGAGCAGTACTTC. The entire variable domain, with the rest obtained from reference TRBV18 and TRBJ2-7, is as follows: NAGVMQNPRHLVRRRGQEARLRCSPMKGHSHVYWYRQLPEEGLKFMVYLQKENIIDESGMPKERFSAEFPKEGPSILRIQQVVRGDSAAYFCASSPPETGYEQYFGPGTRLTVT.

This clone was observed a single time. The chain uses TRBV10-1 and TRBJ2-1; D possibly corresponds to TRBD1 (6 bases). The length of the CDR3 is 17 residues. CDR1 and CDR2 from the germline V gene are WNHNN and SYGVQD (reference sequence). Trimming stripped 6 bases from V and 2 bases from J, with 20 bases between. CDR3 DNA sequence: TGCGCCAGCAGCCATAGGAACCTTACAGGGACCTACAATGAGCAGTTCTTC. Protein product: CASSHRNLTGTYNEQFF.

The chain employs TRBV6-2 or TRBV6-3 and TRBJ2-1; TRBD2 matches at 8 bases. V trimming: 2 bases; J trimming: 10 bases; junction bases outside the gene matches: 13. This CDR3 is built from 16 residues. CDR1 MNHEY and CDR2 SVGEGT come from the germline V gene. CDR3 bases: TGTGCCAGCAGTTACCCGACGGGACTAGTCCTAGCGGAGCAGTTCTTC. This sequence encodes CASSYPTGLVLAEQFF.

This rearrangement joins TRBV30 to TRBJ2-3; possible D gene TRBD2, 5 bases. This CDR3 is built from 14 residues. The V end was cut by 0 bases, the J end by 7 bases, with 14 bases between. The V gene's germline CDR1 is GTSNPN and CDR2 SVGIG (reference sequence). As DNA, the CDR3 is TGTGCCTGGAGTGTACTCGGCGGGTATTATACGCAGTATTTT. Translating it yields CAWSVLGGYYTQYF.

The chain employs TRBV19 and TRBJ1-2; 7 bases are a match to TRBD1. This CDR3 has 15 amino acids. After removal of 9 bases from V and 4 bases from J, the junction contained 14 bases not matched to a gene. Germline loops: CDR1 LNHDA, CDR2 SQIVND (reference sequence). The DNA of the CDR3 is TGTGCCAGCATGGACAGGCGGTTCAATCCCTATGGCTACACCTTC. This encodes CASMDRRFNPYGYTF.

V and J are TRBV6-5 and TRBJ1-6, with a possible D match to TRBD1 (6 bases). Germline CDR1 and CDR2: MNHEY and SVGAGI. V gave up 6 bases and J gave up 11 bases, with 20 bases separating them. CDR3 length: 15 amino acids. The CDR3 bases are TGTGCCAGCAGCGCCGGGACAAGCGGGGAGCCACCCCTCCACTTT. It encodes CASSAGTSGEPPLHF.

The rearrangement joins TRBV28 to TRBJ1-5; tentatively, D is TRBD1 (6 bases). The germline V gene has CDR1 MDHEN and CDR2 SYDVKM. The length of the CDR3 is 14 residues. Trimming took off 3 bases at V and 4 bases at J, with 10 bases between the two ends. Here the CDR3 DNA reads TGTGCCAGCAGTTTCACAGGGACGAATCAGCCCCAGCATTTT. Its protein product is CASSFTGTNQPQHF.

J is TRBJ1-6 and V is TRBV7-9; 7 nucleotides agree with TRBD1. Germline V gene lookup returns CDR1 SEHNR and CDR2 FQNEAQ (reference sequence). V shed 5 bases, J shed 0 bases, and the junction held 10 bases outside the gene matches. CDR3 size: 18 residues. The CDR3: CASSPLQTGSSYNSPLHF. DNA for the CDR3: TGTGCCAGCAGCCCACTCCAGACAGGGAGCTCCTATAATTCACCCCTCCACTTT.

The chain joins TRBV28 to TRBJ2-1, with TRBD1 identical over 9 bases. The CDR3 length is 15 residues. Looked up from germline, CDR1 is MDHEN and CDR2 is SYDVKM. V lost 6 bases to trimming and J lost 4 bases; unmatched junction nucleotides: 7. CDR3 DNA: TGTGCCAGCAGCCAGAGGACAGGGGTATACAATGAGCAGTTCTTC. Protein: CASSQRTGVYNEQFF.

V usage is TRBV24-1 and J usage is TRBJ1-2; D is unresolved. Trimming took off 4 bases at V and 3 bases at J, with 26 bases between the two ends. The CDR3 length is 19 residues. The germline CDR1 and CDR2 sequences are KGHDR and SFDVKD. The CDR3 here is CATSESSAAGGGYDYGYTF. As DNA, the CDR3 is TGTGCCACCAGTGAGTCTTCAGCAGCTGGTGGAGGGTACGACTATGGCTACACCTTC.

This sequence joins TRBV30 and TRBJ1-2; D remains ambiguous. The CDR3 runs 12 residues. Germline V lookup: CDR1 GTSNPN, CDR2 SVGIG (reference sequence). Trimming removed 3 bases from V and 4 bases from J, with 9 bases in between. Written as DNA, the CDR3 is TGTGCCTGGAGCCCAGACTTCTATGGCTACACCTTC. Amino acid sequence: CAWSPDFYGYTF.

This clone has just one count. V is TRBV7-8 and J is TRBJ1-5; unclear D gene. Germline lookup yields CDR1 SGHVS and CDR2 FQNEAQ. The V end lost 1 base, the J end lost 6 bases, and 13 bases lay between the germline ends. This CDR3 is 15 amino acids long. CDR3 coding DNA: TGTGCCAGCAGCTTAGGGAGAGGTATTCTTCAGCCCCAGCATTTT. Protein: CASSLGRGILQPQHF.

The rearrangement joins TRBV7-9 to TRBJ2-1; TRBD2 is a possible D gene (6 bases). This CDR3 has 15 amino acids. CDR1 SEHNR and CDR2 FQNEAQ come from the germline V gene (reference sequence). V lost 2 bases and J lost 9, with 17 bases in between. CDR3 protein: CASSLSIAEMGEQFF. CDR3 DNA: TGTGCCAGCAGCTTAAGCATAGCGGAGATGGGTGAGCAGTTCTTC.

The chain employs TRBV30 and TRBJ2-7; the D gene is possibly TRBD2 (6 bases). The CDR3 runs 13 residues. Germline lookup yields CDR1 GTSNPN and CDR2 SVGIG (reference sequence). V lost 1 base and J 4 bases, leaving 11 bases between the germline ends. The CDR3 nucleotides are TGTGCCTGGAGTGAAGGGGACTTGTACGAGCAGTACTTC. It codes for CAWSEGDLYEQYF.

The CDR3 region has the DNA TGTGCCAGCAGCCACGCAGATACGCAGTATTTT. It yields the protein CASSHADTQYF. The J gene is TRBJ2-3, the V gene TRBV14, with unresolved D. Trimming stripped 3 bases from V and 4 bases from J, with 2 bases between. Germline V gene lookup returns CDR1 SGHDN and CDR2 FVKESK. This CDR3 region has 11 residues.

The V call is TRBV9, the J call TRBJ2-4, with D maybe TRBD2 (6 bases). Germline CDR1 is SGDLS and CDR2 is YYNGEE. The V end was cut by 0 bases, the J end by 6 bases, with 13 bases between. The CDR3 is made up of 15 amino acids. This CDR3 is CASSVAGAGGNIQYF. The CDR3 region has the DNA TGTGCCAGCAGCGTAGCTGGAGCCGGGGGAAACATTCAGTACTTC. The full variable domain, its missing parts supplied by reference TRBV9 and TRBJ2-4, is DSGVTQTPKHLITATGQRVTLRCSPRSGDLSVYWYQQSLDQGLQFLIQYYNGEERAKGNILERFSAQQFPDLHSELNLSSLELGDSALYFCASSVAGAGGNIQYFGAGTRLSVL.

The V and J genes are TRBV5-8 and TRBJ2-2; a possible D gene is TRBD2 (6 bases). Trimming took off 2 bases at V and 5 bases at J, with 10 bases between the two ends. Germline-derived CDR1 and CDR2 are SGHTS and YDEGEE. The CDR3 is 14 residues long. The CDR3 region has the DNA TGTGCCAGCAGCTTTAGTCTAGCGACCGGGGAGCTGTTTTTT. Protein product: CASSFSLATGELFF. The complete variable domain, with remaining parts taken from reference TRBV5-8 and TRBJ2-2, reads EAGVTQSPTHLIKTRGQQATLRCSPISGHTSVYWYQQALGLGLQFLLWYDEGEERNRGNFPPRFSGRQFPNYSSELNVNALELEDSALYLCASSFSLATGELFFGEGSRLTVL.

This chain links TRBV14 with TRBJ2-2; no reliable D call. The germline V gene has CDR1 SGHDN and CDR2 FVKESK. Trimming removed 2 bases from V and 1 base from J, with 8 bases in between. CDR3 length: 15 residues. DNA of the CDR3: TGTGCCAGCAGCCAAACTTTCCGGAACACCGGGGAGCTGTTTTTT. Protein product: CASSQTFRNTGELFF.

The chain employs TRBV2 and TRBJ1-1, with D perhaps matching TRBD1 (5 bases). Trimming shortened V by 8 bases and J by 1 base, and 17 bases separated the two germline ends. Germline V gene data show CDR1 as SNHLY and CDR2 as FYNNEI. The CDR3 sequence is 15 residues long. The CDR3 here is CASVPAQGGNTEAFF. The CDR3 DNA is TGTGCCAGCGTACCAGCCCAGGGAGGGAACACTGAAGCTTTCTTT.

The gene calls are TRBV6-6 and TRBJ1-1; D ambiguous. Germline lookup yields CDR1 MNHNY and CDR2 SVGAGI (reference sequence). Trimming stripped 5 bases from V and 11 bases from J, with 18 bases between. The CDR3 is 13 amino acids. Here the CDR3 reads CASSLDSGSLAFF. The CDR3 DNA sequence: TGTGCCAGCAGTCTCGACTCTGGTTCATTGGCTTTCTTT.